This TCR beta chain was profiled in a study of patients and donors after allogeneic stem cell transplantation. TCRdb redid the calling of the RT-PCR reads with MiXCR, one entry per CDR3 protein. This sample has some 30,000 distinct CDR3 sequences, with roughly 38% found just once. V was cut by 2 bases and J by 5 bases, with 14 bases left in between. CDR1 and CDR2 from the germline V gene are LNHNV and YYDKDF (reference sequence). This CDR3 has 15 amino acids. Sequenced material: blood, either unsorted or a sorted T cell fraction (not recorded which). The receptor's source is a human donor who was either an allogeneic HSCT recipient or a stem cell or donor lymphocyte infusion donor (not recorded which). It is not recorded whose cells these are; they may come from a transplant donor. This chain links TRBV15 with TRBJ2-3; TRBD1 is a possible D gene (6 bases). CDR3 DNA: TGTGCCACCAGCAGATTTACCTCGGACAGAGATACGCAGTATTTT. Its translation: CATSRFTSDRDTQYF.